The 9 T cell receptor beta chains in this list originate from one sample, sequenced in a study of beta chain features in type 1 diabetes. Study observations and caveats: Type 1 diabetes patients showed a moderate but significant shortening of TCRB CDR3s in all four CD4+ subsets.

Sequenced material consisted of expressed TCRB transcripts (all of the isolated RNA was reverse transcribed). The repertoire was sequenced with immunoSEQ multiplex PCR; TCRdb's copy has only in-frame clones and lacks some. This sample has 640,000 or so clones; around an eighth occur once, and the top ten carry about 0.02%. For these TCRs, the target antigens are not known. Sequencing was performed on naive CD4+ T cells from blood. Receptors originate from a man between 18 and 29 years old with type 1 diabetes.

The V gene is TRBV9, the J gene TRBJ2-2, with D maybe TRBD1 (6 bases). The V end lost 3 bases, the J end lost 1 base, and 10 bases lay between the germline ends. The V gene's germline CDR1 is SGDLS and CDR2 YYNGEE. The CDR3 runs to 15 residues. The CDR3 reads CASSARDMNTGELFF. In nucleotides, the CDR3 is TGTGCCAGCAGCGCCCGGGACATGAACACCGGGGAGCTGTTTTTT.

This rearrangement joins TRBV28 to TRBJ1-2; D gene unclear. Trimming shortened V by 6 bases and J by 0 bases, and 14 bases separated the two germline ends. The CDR3 runs to 15 residues. Per germline, CDR1 MDHEN and CDR2 SYDVKM. The CDR3 here is CASSRAGAANYGYTF. The CDR3 region has the DNA TGTGCCAGCAGCCGAGCGGGCGCAGCTAACTATGGCTACACCTTC.

The rearrangement joins TRBV15 to TRBJ2-7; 8 nucleotides match TRBD1. CDR3 length: 12 amino acids. CDR1 is LNHNV and CDR2 is YYDKDF in the germline V gene (reference sequence). V lost 3 bases, J lost 5 bases, and 0 bases stayed unmatched. CDR3 sequence (DNA): TGTGCCACCAGCAGGGACAGGGACGAGCAGTACTTC. Protein product: CATSRDRDEQYF.

This clone appeared a few times. This chain uses TRBV19 with TRBJ2-7; TRBD1 matches at 8 bases. Germline V gene data show CDR1 as LNHDA and CDR2 as SQIVND (reference sequence). With V trimmed by 5 bases and J by 1 base, 10 bases remained unmatched. The CDR3 is 16 residues long. The CDR3 loop reads CASSRSGGGRSYEQYF. The DNA for the CDR3 is TGTGCCAGTAGTCGTTCAGGGGGCGGCCGTTCCTACGAGCAGTACTTC.

This clone occurred a few times. V is TRBV30 and J is TRBJ1-2, with D perhaps TRBD1 (6 bases). V was cut by 8 bases and J by 2 bases, with 9 bases left in between. The germline V gene encodes CDR1 GTSNPN and CDR2 SVGIG (reference sequence). There are 11 residues in the CDR3. The CDR3 loop is CATGQNYGYTF. Written as DNA, the CDR3 is TGTGCCACTGGACAGAACTATGGCTACACCTTC.

This clone was seen only a few times. CDR3 sequence (DNA): TGTGCCAGCAGCCAAGGTGGTGGGACAGGGGGCAGCATTCAGTACTTC. Amino acids: CASSQGGGTGGSIQYF. The V gene is TRBV14, the J gene TRBJ2-4, with TRBD1 matching 12 bases. V shed 1 base, J shed 9 bases, and the junction held 7 bases outside the gene matches. Germline V gene sequence: CDR1 SGHDN, CDR2 FVKESK. This CDR3 has 16 amino acids. Full variable domain (missing parts from reference TRBV14 and TRBJ2-4): EAGVTQFPSHSVIEKGQTVTLRCDPISGHDNLYWYRRVMGKEIKFLLHFVKESKQDESGMPNNRFLAERTGGTYSTLKVQPAELEDSGVYFCASSQGGGTGGSIQYFGAGTRLSVL.

This clone was picked up one time. This chain uses TRBV27 with TRBJ1-1; D possibly corresponds to TRBD1 (5 bases). The length of the CDR3 is 16 residues. V was clipped by 4 bases and J by 2 bases, with 17 bases between them. Germline V gene sequence: CDR1 MNHEY, CDR2 SMNVEV (reference sequence). CDR3 nucleotides: TGTGCCAGCAGTTCCCCTACCGGGACGGGAAACACTGAAGCTTTCTTT. Its translation is CASSSPTGTGNTEAFF.

The V and J genes are TRBV5-1 and TRBJ1-1, with D possibly matching TRBD1 (5 bases). The CDR3 has 14 amino acids. The V end was cut by 1 base, the J end by 0 bases, with 7 bases between. Germline CDR1 and CDR2: SGHRS and YFSETQ. CDR3 amino acids: CASSLKGMNTEAFF. CDR3 DNA: TGCGCCAGCAGCTTGAAGGGGATGAACACTGAAGCTTTCTTT. The variable domain in full, with the rest retrieved from reference TRBV5-1 and TRBJ1-1, is KAGVTQTPRYLIKTRGQQVTLSCSPISGHRSVSWYQQTPGQGLQFLFEYFSETQRNKGNFPGRFSGRQFSNSRSEMNVSTLELGDSALYLCASSLKGMNTEAFFGQGTRLTVV.

This clone was detected a few times. CDR3: CASSLRNRQNEQFF. The CDR3 nucleotides read TGTGCCAGCAGCCTAAGAAACCGACAGAATGAGCAGTTCTTC. This rearrangement joins TRBV7-2 to TRBJ2-1; TRBD1 might be the D (5 bases). The germline gives CDR1 SGHTA, CDR2 FQGNSA. The CDR3 spans 14 residues. V lost 5 bases and J lost 7, with 15 bases in between.